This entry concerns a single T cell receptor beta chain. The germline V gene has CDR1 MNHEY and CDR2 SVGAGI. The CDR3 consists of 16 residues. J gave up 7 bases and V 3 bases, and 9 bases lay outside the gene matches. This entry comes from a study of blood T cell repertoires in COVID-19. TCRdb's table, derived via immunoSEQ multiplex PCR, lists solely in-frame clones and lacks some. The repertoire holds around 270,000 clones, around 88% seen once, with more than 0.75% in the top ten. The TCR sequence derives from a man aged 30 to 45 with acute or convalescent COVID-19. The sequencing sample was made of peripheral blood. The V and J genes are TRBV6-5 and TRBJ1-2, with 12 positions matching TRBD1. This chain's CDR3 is CASSYSPGQGAPGYTF. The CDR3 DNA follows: TGTGCCAGCAGTTATTCTCCGGGACAGGGGGCGCCTGGCTACACCTTC.